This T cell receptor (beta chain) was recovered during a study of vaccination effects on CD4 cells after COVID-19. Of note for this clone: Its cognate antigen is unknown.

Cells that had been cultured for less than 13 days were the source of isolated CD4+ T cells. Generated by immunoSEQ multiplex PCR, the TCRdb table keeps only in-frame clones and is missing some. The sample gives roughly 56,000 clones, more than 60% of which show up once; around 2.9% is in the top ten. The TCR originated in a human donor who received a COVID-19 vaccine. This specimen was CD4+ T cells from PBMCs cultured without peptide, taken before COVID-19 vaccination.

For the CDR3, the DNA is TGTGCCAGTAGTATCGGACGGAACACAGATACGCAGTATTTT. Its protein product is CASSIGRNTDTQYF. The rearrangement links TRBV19 to TRBJ2-3; D remains unclear. V dropped 3 bases and J dropped 2 bases, with 9 bases sitting between them. Germline CDR1 reads LNHDA; CDR2 reads SQIVND (reference sequence). This CDR3 spans 14 amino acids.